This T cell receptor (beta chain) was found in a study of early T cells in non-severe SARS-CoV-2 infection. This clonotype was counted only a few times. The germline V and J ends were trimmed by 5 bases and 8 bases, with 14 bases remaining between them. Germline V gives CDR1 LNHDA, CDR2 SQIVND (reference sequence). This CDR3 is built from 13 residues. The protocol attached unique molecular identifiers to individual cDNA molecules. TCRdb reprocessed the 5' RACE reads with MiXCR, giving one entry per CDR3 protein. The table shows more than 70,000 distinct CDR3 sequences, with around 11% occurring only once.

The chain is built from TRBV19 and TRBJ2-3; TRBD2 is a possible D gene (6 bases). The receptor was isolated from an adult who was a healthcare worker with PCR-confirmed SARS-CoV-2 infection or an uninfected control (not recorded which). The sample consisted of whole blood, taken at baseline. The CDR3 spells CASSGTGRGTQYF. In DNA, the CDR3 is TGTGCCAGTAGTGGGACTGGTCGGGGTACGCAGTATTTT.